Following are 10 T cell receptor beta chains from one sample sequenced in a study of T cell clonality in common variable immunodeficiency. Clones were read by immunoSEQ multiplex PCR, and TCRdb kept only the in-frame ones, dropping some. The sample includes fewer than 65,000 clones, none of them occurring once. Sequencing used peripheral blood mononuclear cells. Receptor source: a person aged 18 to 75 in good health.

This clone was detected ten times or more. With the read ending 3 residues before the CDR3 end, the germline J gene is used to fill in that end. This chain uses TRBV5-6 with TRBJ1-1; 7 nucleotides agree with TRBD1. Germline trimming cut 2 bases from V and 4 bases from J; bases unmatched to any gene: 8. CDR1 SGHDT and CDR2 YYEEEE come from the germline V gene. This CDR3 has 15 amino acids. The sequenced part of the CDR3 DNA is TGTGCCAGCAGCTTCATGAGGGGGCTCGGCACTGAA. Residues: CASSFMRGLGTE. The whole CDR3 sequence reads CASSFMRGLGTEAFF.

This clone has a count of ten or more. The CDR3 loop reads CASTGKAGGFNEQFF. The sequenced part of the CDR3 DNA is TGTGCCAGTACGGGGAAAGCGGGAGGTTTCAATGAG. This chain joins TRBV19 and TRBJ2-1; 9 nucleotides align to TRBD2. The CDR3 end lies 3 residues beyond the end of the read and is filled in from the germline J gene. The germline CDR1 and CDR2 sequences are LNHDA and SQIVND (reference sequence). The junction had 10 bases not matched to a gene; V was cut back by 7 bases and J by 6 bases. The CDR3 runs to 15 residues.

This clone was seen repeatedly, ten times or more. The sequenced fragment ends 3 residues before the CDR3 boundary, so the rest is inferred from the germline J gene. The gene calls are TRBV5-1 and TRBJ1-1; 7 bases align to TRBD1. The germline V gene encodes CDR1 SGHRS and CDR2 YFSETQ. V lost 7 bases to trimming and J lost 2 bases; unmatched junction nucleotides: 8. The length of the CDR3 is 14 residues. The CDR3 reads CASGSTGVNTEAFF. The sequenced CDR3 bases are TGCGCCAGCGGTAGTACAGGGGTTAACACTGAA.

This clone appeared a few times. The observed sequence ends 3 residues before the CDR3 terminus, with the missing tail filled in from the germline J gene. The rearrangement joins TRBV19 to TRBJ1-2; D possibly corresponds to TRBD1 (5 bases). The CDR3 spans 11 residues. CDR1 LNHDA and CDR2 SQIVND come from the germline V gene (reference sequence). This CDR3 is CASSKGGDYTF. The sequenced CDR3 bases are TGTGCCAGTAGTAAAGGAGGGGAC.

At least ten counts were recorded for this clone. The CDR3 region is CASSESVGVSEAFF. The CDR3 DNA, read in part, is TGCGCCAGCAGTGAGTCGGTAGGGGTGAGTGAA. This rearrangement joins TRBV10-1 to TRBJ1-1; D is possibly TRBD1 (5 bases). The read terminates 3 residues ahead of where the CDR3 ends, so the germline J gene completes it. There are 14 residues in the CDR3. V was cut by 0 bases and J by 7 bases, with 12 bases left in between. Germline V gene data show CDR1 as WNHNN and CDR2 as SYGVQD (reference sequence).

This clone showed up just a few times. CDR3 region: CASSAPTGLRGSPLFF. The sequenced part of the CDR3 DNA is TGTGCCAGCTCAGCGCCGACAGGGTTAAGAGGTTCACCG. The genes are TRBV18 and TRBJ2-2; TRBD1 matches 7 bases. Read data end 3 residues before the CDR3 end; the end is taken from the germline J gene. CDR3 size: 16 residues. CDR1 is KGHSH, CDR2 LQKENI, per germline.

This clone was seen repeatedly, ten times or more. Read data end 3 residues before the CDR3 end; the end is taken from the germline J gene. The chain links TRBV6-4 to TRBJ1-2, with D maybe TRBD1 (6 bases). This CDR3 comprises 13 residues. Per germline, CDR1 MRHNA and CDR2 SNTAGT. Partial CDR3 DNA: TGTGCCAGCAGTGACAACAGGGTACGCGGC. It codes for CASSDNRVRG. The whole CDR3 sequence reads CASSDNRVRGYTF.

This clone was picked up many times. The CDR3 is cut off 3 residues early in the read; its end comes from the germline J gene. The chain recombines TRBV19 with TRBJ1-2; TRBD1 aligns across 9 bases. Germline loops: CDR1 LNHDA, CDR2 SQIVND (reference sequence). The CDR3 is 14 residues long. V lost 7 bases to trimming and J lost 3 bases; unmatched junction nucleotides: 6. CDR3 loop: CASTHRGRDYGYTF. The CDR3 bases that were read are TGTGCCAGTACGCACAGGGGGCGGGACTATGGC.

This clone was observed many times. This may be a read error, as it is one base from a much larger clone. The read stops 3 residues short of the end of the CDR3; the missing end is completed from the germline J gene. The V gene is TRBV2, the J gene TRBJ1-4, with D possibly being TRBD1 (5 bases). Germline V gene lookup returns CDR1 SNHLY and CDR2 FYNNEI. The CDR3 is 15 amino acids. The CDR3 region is CASTQAISGANVLFF. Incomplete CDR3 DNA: TGTGCCAGCACGCAAGCTATCTCTGGGGCCAACGTA.

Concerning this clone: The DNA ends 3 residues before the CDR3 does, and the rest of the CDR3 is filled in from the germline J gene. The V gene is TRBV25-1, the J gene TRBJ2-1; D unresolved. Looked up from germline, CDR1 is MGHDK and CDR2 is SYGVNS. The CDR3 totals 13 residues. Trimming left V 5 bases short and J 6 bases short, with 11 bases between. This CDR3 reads CASSQVYSNEQFF. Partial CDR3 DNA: TGTGCCAGCAGTCAAGTTTACAGCAATGAG.